This record covers a single TCR beta chain. This clone was picked up one time. Its recognized antigen is unknown. No much larger clonotype is one base removed from it; base qualities were not supplied. In total, roughly 670 healthy bone marrow donors made up the cohort. Cohort members were all nominally healthy when sampled, although unrecorded immune exposures were likely present. The donor was CMV seronegative and belonged to the group of over 300 seronegative cohort members. Each donor provided a peripheral blood sample, and peripheral blood mononuclear cells were used for TCR beta sequencing. Genomic DNA was extracted from the blood cell samples with the Qiagen DNeasy Blood Extraction Kit. The protocol used for the library was the immunoSEQ multiplex PCR assay. For the multiplex PCR, a mixture combining 60 forward primers for TCR Vbeta segments and 13 reverse primers for TCR Jbeta segments was used. The CDR3 region of rearranged TCR beta genes was amplified from genomic DNA by a multiplex PCR assay. The amplified TCR beta libraries were sequenced on the Illumina HiSeq System as 87-base-pair reads. Turning to the authors' computational methods: A later analysis counted approximately 74 million unique TCR beta chains across the 670 or so repertoires, and some 11 million of these chains were shared by at least two donors. Raw reads were error-corrected and collapsed into unique sequences with a nearest-neighbor algorithm that merged closely related sequences to remove PCR and sequencing errors. V, D and J gene segments were assigned by aligning CDR3 sequences to IMGT reference sequences. For a sequence to be retained, a match of at least six nucleotides was required to both a V gene segment and a J gene segment. A rearrangement was called productive if the CDR3 had no stop codons and remained in frame with V and J, and every other rearrangement was called non-productive. CDR3 was defined by IMGT convention, running from the second conserved V-encoded cysteine to the conserved J-encoded phenylalanine. Sequences without an unambiguous match to a single V gene segment were excluded from the earlier analysis of approximately 560 of the donors. In an earlier analysis of about 590 of the donors, a V segment was called functional when productive rearrangements were above 56.7%, and segregating when the standard deviation between donors exceeded 5%. To diagnose cytomegalovirus status from the catalog of TCR beta chain sequences, a statistical classification framework was built. In a later analysis, V and J genes were assigned by comparing TCR nucleotide sequences against IMGT/GENE-DB human TR gene sequences. In a later analysis, CDR3 sequences and most-parsimonious VDJ recombination scenarios were assigned using the TCRdist pipeline. In a later analysis, every TCR beta chain was defined by the combination of its CDR3 amino acid sequence and its V-gene family, and reads without a unique V-gene family were dropped. As a way to deal with suspected cross-contamination and a sequencing artifact, a later analysis dropped roughly 600 nucleotide sequences that were highly shared and had low generation probability. For each public chain, a later analysis derived a clonal expansion index from normalized ranks of inferred template counts within each repertoire. In a later analysis, generation probabilities were computed with a VDJ recombination model fitted to out-of-frame rearrangements, and the resulting probabilities were checked against IGoR. A later analysis scored TCR-TCR, TCR-HLA and TCR-CMV co-occurrence with hypergeometric tests, applying a repertoire-size bias correction to TCR pairs. In a later analysis, false discovery rates were estimated by permuting HLA or CMV assignments 20 times. In a later analysis, co-occurring TCRs were grouped with DBSCAN, and TCRdist sequence similarity was added when clustering was performed within HLA-allele-positive subsets. Repertoires with fewer than 30,000 or more than 120,000 public chains, plus five repertoires with anomalous nucleotide sharing, were excluded from co-occurrence clustering. The table comes from immuneACCESS by way of TCRdb, which keeps in-frame sequences with V and J called. Part of the clones is missing from these tables; in studies checked, under half for an unresolved V gene and the rest for unknown reasons. For V, J and clone size, that table is used; D and trimming come from the DNA. The sample records around 190,000 clones, 75% to 90% of which are singletons. The ten most abundant clones make up around 0.31% of the sample.

This sample stems from a study of cytomegalovirus exposure and HLA in healthy donors (dated by TCRdb to the late 2010s). For context, the study as a whole: In an earlier analysis of 550 to 750 of the donors, roughly 300 Gb of sequence data and 90 million to 130 million unique TCR beta sequences from roughly 190 million T cells were reported. An early release covering about 600 HLA-typed donors comprised roughly 300 gigabases of sequencing data and roughly 86 million unique TCR sequences. Typing coverage varied by locus: roughly 620-640 donors for A, B, C, DRB1 and DQB1; some 520 for DQA1; more than 600 for DPA1; approximately 490 for DPB1. Genome-wide SNP genotypes for about 60% of the roughly 670 donors were used in a later genetic analysis, which treated that subset as a discovery cohort. To predict cytomegalovirus infection status, the study brought together high-throughput TCR immunosequencing, statistical association of individual TCRs with disease status, and machine learning. The genetic ancestry cluster associated with self-reported Caucasian donors included over 80% of the roughly 400 genotyped donors. The study aimed to test whether signatures of past pathogen exposure could be identified by cataloging public T cell receptors. Across approximately 420 genotyped donors of the cohort, an average of roughly 200,000 unique TCR beta nucleotide sequences per donor were sequenced, and 15% to 20% of those sequences were non-productive. All discovery cohort repertoires had been generated on a single sequencing platform. Alongside the repertoire data, information on donor age, sex, ethnicity and CMV serostatus was compiled. To study patterns of TCR occurrence, a later analysis re-analyzed previously published TCR beta repertoires from under 750 donors and added high-resolution HLA genotyping. In addition to the first cohort of approximately 670 subjects, a separate validation cohort of approximately 110 different subjects was used. Class I and class II HLA loci were covered by the typing at four-digit resolution. The later analysis used no new phenotypic data to find candidate immune exposures, relying instead on TCR beta sequences and their occurrence across donors. Because of strong linkage in the cohort, roughly 5 DR-DQ haplotypes were treated as single units for association and clustering. An earlier analysis of several hundred of the donors applied high-throughput TCR beta sequencing to assess whether each TCR beta V gene segment acted as functional or pseudogenic. Using immunosequencing, the study profiled T cell repertoires from about 650 subjects and related those repertoires to cytomegalovirus serostatus. Beyond this particular receptor, the publication reports: Most CMV-associated TCR beta chains appeared to be HLA-restricted in a later analysis, and the HLA associations seemed to be driven largely by CMV exposure. Compared with equally common non-associated chains, HLA-associated TCR beta chains in a later analysis were more clonally expanded and had lower generation probabilities. An earlier analysis of 450 to 750 of the donors showed that most TCR beta V segments appeared in productive rearrangements either about 90% or about 30% of the time, which broadly matched IMGT annotations. According to a later analysis, parvovirus B19, influenza, CMV and Epstein-Barr virus appeared linked to several top co-occurrence clusters. CMV serostatus was the only immune exposure information available for the cohort. A further reported finding was that TCR beta sequences accurately predicted the HLA-A and HLA-B alleles for most subjects in the first cohort. Specific HLA alleles were associated with around 18,000 TCR beta sequences at a false discovery rate of 0.05 in a later analysis. In a later analysis, the rate of TCR association differed among HLA loci, with DRB1 alleles having the most associated TCRs and HLA-C alleles having the fewest. In a later genetic analysis, fewer N-insertions in productive TCRs were reported among donors in an Asian-associated ancestry cluster than the 666-donor mean. Linkage disequilibrium might explain the correlated functional status among segregating V segments, but an unknown experimental factor could not be ruled out. Some IMGT-functional V segments, including TRBV6-2 and TRBV6-3, could not be told apart with the 87-base-pair reads, so those segments were excluded. A total of 164 TCR beta chains were listed by the study as associated with cytomegalovirus. According to the authors, the approach could potentially be generalized to other disease states and immunological phenotypes. Because some donors lacked HLA typing at each locus, the association tests relied only on the typed subset. The cohort was sequenced for TCR beta chains only, and without alpha or paired-chain data the features that could be detected were limited. V-gene and J-gene trimming of TCR beta chains was associated with a missense DCLRE1C variant in a later genetic analysis, and the association was replicated in an independent cohort. A cluster of highly shared sequence variants was judged likely to represent a technical artifact of the sequencing pipeline. Three of the identified cytomegalovirus-associated TCR beta chains were confirmed in vitro to be specific for cytomegalovirus antigens. Strong co-occurrence of HLA alleles, especially DR and DQ, made assigning TCR associations to individual alleles difficult. Sequencing depth was assumed to be roughly uniform across donors in the presence/absence analyses, though that assumption may not hold. Cytomegalovirus status was reported to be diagnosed by the classifier with high specificity and sensitivity in both the original and validation cohorts. Across donors, most TCR sequences were observed very rarely, whereas some public TCRs were present in many individuals. Because counts were too low, 15 to 20 rarely observed V segments, including chromosome 9 orphons, were excluded from the earlier analysis of around 640 of the donors.

CDR1 SGHAT and CDR2 FQNNGV are derived from the germline V gene. Trimming takes 1 base off V and 6 bases off J; junction bases not matched to a gene: 2. The cysteine opens and the phenylalanine closes a CDR3 of 15 amino acids. Of all the DNA, just the CDR3 is kept, 45 bases in frame from base 1. Sequencing input: PBMCs. Here the chain combines TRBV11-2 and TRBJ2-1; the junction holds 11 bases that match TRBD1. This receptor was obtained from a woman between 25 and 40 years old in good health and CMV-seronegative. In nucleotides, the sequence is TGTGCCAGCAGCTTAGCGGGACAGGGGGGCAATGAGCAGTTCTTC. The translation is CASSLAGQGGNEQFF.